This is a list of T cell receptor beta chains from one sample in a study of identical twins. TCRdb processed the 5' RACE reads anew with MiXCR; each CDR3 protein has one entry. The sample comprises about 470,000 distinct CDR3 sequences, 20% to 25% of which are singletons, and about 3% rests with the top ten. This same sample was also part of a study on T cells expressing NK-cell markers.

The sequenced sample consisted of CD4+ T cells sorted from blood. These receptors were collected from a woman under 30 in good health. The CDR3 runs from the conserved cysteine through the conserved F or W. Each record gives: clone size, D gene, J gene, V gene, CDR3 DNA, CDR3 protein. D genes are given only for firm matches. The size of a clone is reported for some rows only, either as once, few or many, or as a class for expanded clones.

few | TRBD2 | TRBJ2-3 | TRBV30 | TGTGCCTGGAGTGTCTGGCTAGCGGGAGTCACAGATACGCAGTATTTT | CAWSVWLAGVTDTQYF
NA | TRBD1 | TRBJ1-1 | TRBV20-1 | TGCAGTGCTAGAGGATCGGGACAGGGGAACACTGAAGCTTTCTTT | CSARGSGQGNTEAFF
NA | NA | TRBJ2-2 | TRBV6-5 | TGTGCCAGCAGTTTAGAACACGCGGGCACCGGGGAGCTGTTTTTT | CASSLEHAGTGELFF
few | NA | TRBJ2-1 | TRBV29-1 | TGCAGCGTGCAAGTGGTAGAGCAGTTCTTC | CSVQVVEQFF
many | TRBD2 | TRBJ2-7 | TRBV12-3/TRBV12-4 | TGTGCCAGCAGCTCCTTAGCGGGAGGGCCCTACGAGCAGTACTTC | CASSSLAGGPYEQYF
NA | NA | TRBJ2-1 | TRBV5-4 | TGTGCCAGCAGCTTTCCGGGATCCTACCGCAATGAGCAGTTCTTC | CASSFPGSYRNEQFF
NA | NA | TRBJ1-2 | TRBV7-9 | TGTGCCAGCAGCTTAATGTTCGTCCGAACTATCTACACCTTC | CASSLMFVRTIYTF
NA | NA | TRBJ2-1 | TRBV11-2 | TGTGCCAGCAGCCCCGAAGGAGGTCGTGGGCAGTTCTTC | CASSPEGGRGQFF
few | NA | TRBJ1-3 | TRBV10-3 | TGTGCCACCTCGACCCCATCCTCTGGAAACACCATATATTTT | CATSTPSSGNTIYF
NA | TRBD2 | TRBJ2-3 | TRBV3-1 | TGTGCCAGCAGCCAAGATGGGCGGGGGGGAGATACGCAGTATTTT | CASSQDGRGGDTQYF
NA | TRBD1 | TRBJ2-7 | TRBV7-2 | TGTGCCAGCAGCTTATCGGACAGGGATTACGAGCAGTACTTC | CASSLSDRDYEQYF
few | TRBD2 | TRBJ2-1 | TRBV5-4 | TGTGCCAGCAGCCTTAATCTAGCGGGGGGTAATGAGCAGTTCTTC | CASSLNLAGGNEQFF
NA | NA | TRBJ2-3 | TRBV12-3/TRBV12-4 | TGTGCCAGCACGCTCCGGGACGGCAACACAGATACGCAGTATTTT | CASTLRDGNTDTQYF
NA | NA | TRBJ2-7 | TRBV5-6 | TGTGCCAGCAGCCGTCAGGGGCGAGAGCAGTACTTC | CASSRQGREQYF
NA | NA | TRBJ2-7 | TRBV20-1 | TGCAGTGCTAGAGGCGGATCGGAGCTAGGAGCGACCTACGAGCAGTACTTC | CSARGGSELGATYEQYF
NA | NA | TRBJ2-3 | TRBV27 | TGTGCCAGCAGCAACAGGGTCTCCCGCCTGGGCGGCACAGATACGCAGTATTTT | CASSNRVSRLGGTDTQYF
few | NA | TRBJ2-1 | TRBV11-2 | TGTGCCAGCAGCGCCACTCCTCAGCAGTTCTTC | CASSATPQQFF
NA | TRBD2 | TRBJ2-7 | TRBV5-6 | TGTGCCAGCACCATTGGACTAGGCTCCTACGAGCAGTACTTC | CASTIGLGSYEQYF
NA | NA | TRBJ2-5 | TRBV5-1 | TGCGCCAGCACCTCCGGCAGGGTTGCGGAGACCCAGTACTTC | CASTSGRVAETQYF
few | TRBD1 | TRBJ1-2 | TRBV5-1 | TGCGCCAGCAGCTTGCCGGGGACAGGTATCTATGGCTACACCTTC | CASSLPGTGIYGYTF
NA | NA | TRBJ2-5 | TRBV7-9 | TGTGCCAGCAGCCTCCTGGCTCAAGAGACCCAGTACTTC | CASSLLAQETQYF
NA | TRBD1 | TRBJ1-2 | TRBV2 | TGTGCCAGCACTGGGGACAGGGTGAAAGGCTACACCTTC | CASTGDRVKGYTF
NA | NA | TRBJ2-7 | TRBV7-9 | TGTGCCAGCAGCTTAGCGCGTTACGACGAGCAGTACTTC | CASSLARYDEQYF
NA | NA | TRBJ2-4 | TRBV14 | TGTGCCAGCAGCCTTCCTCCCTTCAGGGGTGGGAGGCTCACCAAAGCCAAAAACATTCAGTACTTC | CASSLPPFRGGRLTKAKNIQYF
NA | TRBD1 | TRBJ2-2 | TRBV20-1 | TGCAGTGCGGGACAGGCACCGAACACCGGGGAGCTGTTTTTT | CSAGQAPNTGELFF
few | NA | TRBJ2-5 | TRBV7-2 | TGTGCCAGCAGCCCCCCGGCGGAGACCCAGTACTTC | CASSPPAETQYF
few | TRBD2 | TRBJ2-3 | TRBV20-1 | TGCAGTGCATCCGCCCTACTAGCGGGAGTCACAGATACGCAGTATTTT | CSASALLAGVTDTQYF
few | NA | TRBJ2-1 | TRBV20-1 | TGCAGTGCAACGGAACCAGGGACGGGTGAGCAGTTCTTC | CSATEPGTGEQFF
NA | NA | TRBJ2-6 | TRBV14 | TGTGCCAGCAGCCTCAATGCGAGGGCAGGGGCCAACGTCCTGACTTTC | CASSLNARAGANVLTF
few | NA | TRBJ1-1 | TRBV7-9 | TGTGCCAGCAGCGCGACACAGGGTTCTGCTAACGCTTTCTTT | CASSATQGSANAFF
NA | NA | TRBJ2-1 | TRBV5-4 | TGTGCCAGCAGCCTTAACGTTGGGGTCTACAATGAGCAGTTCTTC | CASSLNVGVYNEQFF
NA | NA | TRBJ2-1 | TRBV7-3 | TGTGCCAGCAGCTTATCCGGCACCGTAGGCAATGAGCAGTTCTTC | CASSLSGTVGNEQFF
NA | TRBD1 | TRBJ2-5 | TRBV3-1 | TGTGCCAGCAGCCAAGGCCCTACCCCGGGACAGGGGGCTAGGAAGACCCAGTACTTC | CASSQGPTPGQGARKTQYF
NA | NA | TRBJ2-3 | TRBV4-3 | TGCGCCAGCAGCCAAGCGGTCCCAGATACGCAGTATTTT | CASSQAVPDTQYF
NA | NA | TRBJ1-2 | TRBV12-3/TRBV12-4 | TGTGCCAGCAGTTTAGGTCCCACCGTTTATGGCTACACCTTC | CASSLGPTVYGYTF
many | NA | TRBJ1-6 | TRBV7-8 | TGTGCCAGCAGCCCGGACGGAGGAGTCCGCTATAATTCACCCCTCCACTTT | CASSPDGGVRYNSPLHF
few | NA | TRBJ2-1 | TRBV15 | TGTGCCACCAGCCCTGGGGGGGGGGCCTCGAATGAGCAGTTCTTC | CATSPGGGASNEQFF
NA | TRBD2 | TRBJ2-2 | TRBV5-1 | TGCGCCAGCAGCCCTAGCGGGAGTGGCACCGGGGAGCTGTTTTTT | CASSPSGSGTGELFF
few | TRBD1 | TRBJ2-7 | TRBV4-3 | TGCGCCAGCAGCCAAGCCAGGGGGACCTACGAGCAGTACTTC | CASSQARGTYEQYF
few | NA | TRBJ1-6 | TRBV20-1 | TGCAGTGCCCCTCAGGGCGGCAGGGGTGGTTCACCCCTCCACTTT | CSAPQGGRGGSPLHF
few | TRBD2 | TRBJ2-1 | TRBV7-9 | TGTGCCAGCGTTACTAGCGGGGCAACCAATGAGCAGTTCTTC | CASVTSGATNEQFF
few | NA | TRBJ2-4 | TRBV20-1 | TGCAGTGCTTATTTCGGGACCCACCAGTACTTC | CSAYFGTHQYF
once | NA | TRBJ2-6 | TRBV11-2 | TGTGCCAGCAGCTTAAGGTCAGGGCAAGACTCCGGGGCCAACGTCCTGACTTTC | CASSLRSGQDSGANVLTF
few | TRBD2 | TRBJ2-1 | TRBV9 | TGTGCCAGCAGCGTAGGACTAGCGGATTACTACAATGAGCAGTTCTTC | CASSVGLADYYNEQFF
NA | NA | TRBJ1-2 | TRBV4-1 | TGCGCCAGCAGCCAGGGAGGGCTCCACTATGGCTACACCTTC | CASSQGGLHYGYTF
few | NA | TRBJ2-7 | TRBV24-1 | TGTGCCACCAGTGATTTGCGGGGCGAGCAGTACTTC | CATSDLRGEQYF
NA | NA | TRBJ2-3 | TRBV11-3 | TGTGCCAGCAGCTTAGGGCTGGTTGATACGCAGTATTTT | CASSLGLVDTQYF
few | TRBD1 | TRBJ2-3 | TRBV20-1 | TGCAGTGCTTCCAGGACAGGGAGCACAGATACGCAGTATTTT | CSASRTGSTDTQYF
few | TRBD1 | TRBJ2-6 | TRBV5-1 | TGCGCCAGCAGCTCCGGGACAGGGCCTGCTGGGGCCAACGTCCTGACTTTC | CASSSGTGPAGANVLTF
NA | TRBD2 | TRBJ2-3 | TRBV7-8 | TGTGCCAGCAGCCCTCGGACTAGCGGGGGTTTAGATACGCAGTATTTT | CASSPRTSGGLDTQYF
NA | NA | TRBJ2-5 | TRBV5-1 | TGCGCCAGCAGCTTACATCTGGGGGAGACCCAGTACTTC | CASSLHLGETQYF
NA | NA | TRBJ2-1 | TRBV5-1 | TGCGCCAGCAGCTTGTCGTTGCAGGAAACCTACAATGAGCAGTTCTTC | CASSLSLQETYNEQFF
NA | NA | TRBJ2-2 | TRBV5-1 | TGCGCCAGCAGCTTGTCTCGAGGGACGAACACCGGGGAGCTGTTTTTT | CASSLSRGTNTGELFF
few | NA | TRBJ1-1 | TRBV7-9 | TGTGCCAGCAGCATCTTAAAGCTGTCGGGGCGGGGTGAAGCTTTCTTT | CASSILKLSGRGEAFF
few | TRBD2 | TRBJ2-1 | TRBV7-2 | TGTGCCAGCAGGAGGCGTCCGGGACTAGCGGGAGATGAGCAGTTCTTC | CASRRRPGLAGDEQFF